Listed below are T cell receptor beta chains from one sample, sequenced in a study of T-cell reconstitution after alpha-beta-depleted transplantation in children. TCRdb reprocessed the PCR reads with MiXCR, giving one entry per CDR3 protein. The data show almost 250,000 distinct CDR3 sequences, about 25% seen once. The sample consisted of PBMCs, taken before TCRalphabeta/CD19-depleted stem cell transplant. All receptors derive from a girl between 2 and 10 years old with Fanconi anemia, due to receive a stem cell transplant. CDR3s include the opening cysteine and the closing phenylalanine or tryptophan. Each record gives: D gene, clone size, V gene, J gene, CDR3 protein, CDR3 DNA. D genes are given only for firm matches. Size values are once, few and many counts, or a class for expanded clones, and some rows have none.

.	few	TRBV5-6	TRBJ1-4	CASSTGPATNEKLFF	TGTGCCAGCAGTACCGGGCCAGCAACTAATGAAAAACTGTTTTTT
.	many	TRBV5-4	TRBJ2-3	CASSPMTSPDTQYF	TGTGCCAGCAGCCCTATGACTAGTCCAGATACGCAGTATTTT
TRBD2	many	TRBV29-1	TRBJ2-1	CSVDVTSGRGEQFF	TGCAGCGTTGATGTTACTAGCGGGAGGGGTGAGCAGTTCTTC
.	few	TRBV11-3	TRBJ2-1	CASSFSSAYNEQFF	TGTGCCAGCAGCTTCAGCAGCGCCTACAATGAGCAGTTCTTC
TRBD1	few	TRBV12-3/TRBV12-4	TRBJ1-3	CASSLWGAGGSGNTIYF	TGTGCCAGCAGTTTGTGGGGGGCAGGGGGCTCTGGAAACACCATATATTTT
.	many	TRBV29-1	TRBJ2-7	CSVGLRQAYEQYF	TGCAGCGTTGGTCTTCGACAGGCGTACGAGCAGTACTTC
TRBD1	.	TRBV11-2	TRBJ2-5	CASSLEISWDRGPEETQYF	TGTGCCAGCAGCTTAGAGATTTCATGGGACAGGGGCCCTGAAGAGACCCAGTACTTC
TRBD2	many	TRBV29-1	TRBJ2-3	CSALAGGRTDTQYF	TGCAGCGCCCTAGCGGGGGGTCGCACAGATACGCAGTATTTT
TRBD1	many	TRBV6-6	TRBJ2-7	CASRGQAFYEQYF	TGTGCCAGCAGGGGACAGGCTTTCTACGAGCAGTACTTC
TRBD2	.	TRBV20-1	TRBJ2-7	CSARVGTSGREDYEQYF	TGCAGTGCTAGAGTGGGGACTAGCGGGAGAGAGGACTACGAGCAGTACTTC
TRBD2	many	TRBV29-1	TRBJ2-7	CSVGLARYEQYF	TGCAGCGTCGGACTAGCTCGGTACGAGCAGTACTTC
.	many	TRBV27	TRBJ1-2	CASSRTGADYGYTF	TGTGCCAGCAGTAGAACTGGGGCTGACTATGGCTACACCTTC
.	many	TRBV5-1	TRBJ2-7	CASSLAGTEFYEQYF	TGCGCCAGCAGCTTGGCAGGGACGGAATTCTACGAGCAGTACTTC
TRBD1	few	TRBV2	TRBJ2-5	CASQLGDRGHF	TGTGCCAGCCAGTTGGGGGACAGGGGGCACTTC
TRBD2	few	TRBV2	TRBJ2-1	CASRILTSGSSFF	TGTGCCAGCAGAATATTAACTAGCGGGAGTAGTTTCTTC
.	.	TRBV7-2	TRBJ2-4	CASSLLGAAKNIQYF	TGTGCCAGCAGCTTACTGGGGGCAGCCAAAAACATTCAGTACTTC
TRBD1	few	TRBV29-1	TRBJ2-3	CSAGEGQVDTQYF	TGCAGCGCCGGCGAGGGACAGGTAGATACGCAGTATTTT
.	many	TRBV5-1	TRBJ2-3	CASSPSFSTDTQYF	TGCGCCAGCAGCCCCTCATTTTCCACAGATACGCAGTATTTT
TRBD1	few	TRBV20-1	TRBJ2-7	CSAKKGTVLYEQYF	TGCAGTGCAAAGAAGGGGACAGTCCTCTACGAGCAGTACTTC
.	.	TRBV20-1	TRBJ2-5	CSASYGGQETQYF	TGCAGTGCTAGTTATGGCGGCCAAGAGACCCAGTACTTC
TRBD2	many	TRBV5-1	TRBJ2-3	CASSLLAGGPSTDTQYF	TGCGCCAGCAGCTTGCTAGCGGGAGGGCCTAGCACAGATACGCAGTATTTT
.	few	TRBV18	TRBJ1-5	CASSEGQVNNQPQHF	TGTGCCAGCTCAGAAGGCCAGGTTAACAATCAGCCCCAGCATTTT
TRBD2	few	TRBV20-1	TRBJ2-5	CSARPGGSQETQYF	TGCAGTGCTAGGCCGGGGGGAAGTCAAGAGACCCAGTACTTC
.	many	TRBV28	TRBJ1-1	CASSFKNTEAFF	TGTGCCAGCAGTTTTAAGAACACTGAAGCTTTCTTT
.	many	TRBV4-1	TRBJ2-7	CASSQEMGTSEQYF	TGCGCCAGCAGCCAAGAAATGGGGACGAGTGAGCAGTACTTC
.	many	TRBV20-1	TRBJ2-7	CSARDGTGRPYEQYF	TGCAGTGCTAGAGATGGTACCGGCAGGCCCTACGAGCAGTACTTC
TRBD1	.	TRBV10-3	TRBJ2-1	CAISDHTGESYNEQFF	TGTGCCATCAGTGACCATACAGGGGAGTCCTACAATGAGCAGTTCTTC
TRBD2	.	TRBV25-1	TRBJ2-2	CASSESRLAGGTGELFF	TGTGCCAGCAGTGAATCAAGACTAGCGGGAGGAACCGGGGAGCTGTTTTTT
TRBD2	.	TRBV20-1	TRBJ2-7	CSATAAGVNYEQYF	TGCAGTGCTACGGCAGCGGGAGTAAACTACGAGCAGTACTTC
.	.	TRBV4-1	TRBJ2-7	CASSQVRRAFSYEQYF	TGCGCCAGCAGCCAAGTGCGCAGAGCGTTTTCCTACGAGCAGTACTTC
.	many	TRBV20-1	TRBJ1-5	CSARARSNQPQHF	TGCAGTGCTAGAGCCAGGAGCAATCAGCCCCAGCATTTT
TRBD2	many	TRBV20-1	TRBJ2-1	CSASRTSVNEQFF	TGCAGTGCTAGTCGGACTAGCGTAAATGAGCAGTTCTTC
TRBD1	many	TRBV12-3/TRBV12-4	TRBJ2-3	CASSGDRGFTDTQYF	TGTGCCAGCAGTGGCGACAGGGGATTCACAGATACGCAGTATTTT
TRBD2	many	TRBV29-1	TRBJ2-7	CSVSAPSGSSYEQYF	TGCAGCGTTTCGGCCCCTAGCGGGAGCTCCTACGAGCAGTACTTC
.	many	TRBV29-1	TRBJ2-3	CSVANGGTDTQYF	TGCAGCGTTGCGAACGGGGGCACAGATACGCAGTATTTT
TRBD2	few	TRBV29-1	TRBJ2-1	CSVDIAGGPNEQFF	TGCAGCGTTGATATAGCGGGAGGCCCCAATGAGCAGTTCTTC
.	once	TRBV30	TRBJ2-7	CAGTGLYEQYF	TGTGCCGGAACGGGACTCTACGAGCAGTACTTC
TRBD1	many	TRBV29-1	TRBJ1-4	CSVDRGQEKLFF	TGCAGCGTCGACAGGGGGCAAGAAAAACTGTTTTTT
TRBD2	.	TRBV7-6	TRBJ2-1	CASSSTTSGSSYNEQFF	TGTGCCAGCAGCTCGACGACTAGCGGGAGCTCCTACAATGAGCAGTTCTTC
.	.	TRBV7-4	TRBJ2-2	CASSITAHTAAGELFF	TGTGCCAGCAGCATCACGGCCCACACCGCCGCCGGGGAGCTGTTTTTT
.	.	TRBV10-3	TRBJ2-7	CAISVGGSSYEQYF	TGTGCCATCAGTGTTGGGGGGAGCTCCTACGAGCAGTACTTC
.	many	TRBV10-3	TRBJ2-1	CAISEPGTVEQFF	TGTGCCATCAGTGAGCCAGGGACCGTTGAGCAGTTCTTC
.	.	TRBV29-1	TRBJ2-7	CSVEGSPAPYEQYF	TGCAGCGTTGAAGGCAGTCCGGCCCCCTACGAGCAGTACTTC